This TCR beta chain appears in the sequencing data of a study of glioma-infiltrating T cells after dendritic cell vaccination. Study outcomes and limitations: TCR clonality showed no direct relationship with survival.

The CDR3 has 15 residues. Unmatched junction bases numbered 3, after V lost 1 base and J lost 3 bases. Measured with immunoSEQ multiplex PCR; TCRdb has only the in-frame clones, and not every one. Seen here are some 70,000 clones, around 81% observed once, and the top ten hold roughly 7.9%. This clone was seen only a few times. As yet, its antigen is unknown. The chain carries TRBV5-3 and TRBJ1-3, with 8 positions matching TRBD1. TRBV5-3 is an ORF; its function is uncertain. Material: blood, obtained before dendritic cell vaccination. This receptor was identified in a human donor with glioblastoma. CDR3 residues: CARSLRQGNGNTIYF. CDR3 sequence (DNA): TGTGCCAGAAGCTTGAGACAGGGGAATGGAAACACCATATATTTT.